What follows is one T cell receptor (beta chain) and its context. This table comes from immunoSEQ multiplex PCR, and its TCRdb copy is limited to in-frame clones, with some not included. The sample comprises about 100,000 clones, approximately 93% of which are singletons, and almost 1% rests with the top ten. The sample comes from a study of T cell changes during pregnancy in multiple sclerosis. The germline V gene has CDR1 SGHTA and CDR2 FQGNSA. This CDR3 has 15 amino acids. Trimming at V came to 5 bases and at J to 3 bases, leaving 7 bases not matched to a gene. The TCR comes from a female donor with multiple sclerosis, enrolled in a pregnancy study. The chain has TRBV7-2 and TRBJ1-3, with 7 bases aligning to TRBD1. This specimen was peripheral blood, taken after pregnancy. The CDR3 nucleotides read TGTGCCAGCAGCCTTCAAGACAGGGTTGGAAACACCATATATTTT. Protein: CASSLQDRVGNTIYF.